The source of this T cell receptor beta chain is a study of T-cell reconstitution after alpha-beta-depleted transplantation in children. Findings and caveats of the study: Most T-cell counts and diversity one year after the transplant came from T cells that were newly produced. Reportedly, only several hundred clones from non-depleted graft cells drove alpha-beta T-cell counts at about two months. For some patients, TCRbeta diversity was high at day 60 because of recipient T cells and thymic progenitors that survived.

Unique molecular identifiers were used to barcode this TCRbeta library. TCRdb used MiXCR to reprocess the PCR reads, holding one entry per CDR3 protein. The data show about 830,000 distinct CDR3 sequences, 16% seen once. This clonotype was seen ten or more times. Its antigen is unknown. Germline V gives CDR1 SGHDT, CDR2 YYEEEE. The CDR3 runs to 13 residues. Trimming took off 1 base at V and 3 bases at J, with 8 bases between the two ends. The sample consisted of PBMCs, mostly from graft donor cells, taken 360 days after TCRalphabeta/CD19-depleted stem cell transplant. This sequence originates from a male patient under 18 who had a stem cell transplant for acute lymphoblastic leukemia, so the T cells may come from the graft donor. The V and J genes are TRBV5-6 and TRBJ2-7; the D call may be TRBD1 or TRBD2 (5 bases each). CDR3 loop: CASSLWDLYEQYF. In DNA, the CDR3 is TGTGCCAGCAGCTTGTGGGACCTCTACGAGCAGTACTTC.